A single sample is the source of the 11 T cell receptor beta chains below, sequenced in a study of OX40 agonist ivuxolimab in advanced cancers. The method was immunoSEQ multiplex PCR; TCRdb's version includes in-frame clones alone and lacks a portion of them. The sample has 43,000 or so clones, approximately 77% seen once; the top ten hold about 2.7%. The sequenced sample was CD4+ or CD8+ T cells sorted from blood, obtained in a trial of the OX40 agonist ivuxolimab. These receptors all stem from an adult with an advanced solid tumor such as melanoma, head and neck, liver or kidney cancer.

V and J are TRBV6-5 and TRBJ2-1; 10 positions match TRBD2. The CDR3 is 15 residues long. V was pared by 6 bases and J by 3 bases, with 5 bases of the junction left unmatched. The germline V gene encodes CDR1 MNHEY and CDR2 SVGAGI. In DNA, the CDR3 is TGTGCCAGCAGACGTAGCGGGAGGAACTACAATGAGCAGTTCTTC. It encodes CASRRSGRNYNEQFF.

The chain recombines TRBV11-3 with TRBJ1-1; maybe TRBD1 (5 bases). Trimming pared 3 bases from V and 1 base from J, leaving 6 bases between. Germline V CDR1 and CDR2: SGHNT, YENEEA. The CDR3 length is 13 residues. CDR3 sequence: CASSLGGNTEAFF. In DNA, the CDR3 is TGTGCCAGCAGCTTGGGGGGGAACACTGAAGCTTTCTTT.

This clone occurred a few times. The CDR3 region is CASSLTGEQPQHF. The CDR3 DNA is TGTGCCAGCAGCTTGACAGGGGAACAGCCCCAGCATTTT. The rearrangement links TRBV5-5 to TRBJ1-5, with TRBD1 matching over 7 bases. CDR3 size: 13 residues. The V gene's germline CDR1 is SGHKS and CDR2 YYEKEE (reference sequence). Trimming cost V 1 base and J 7 bases; bases outside gene matches: 2.

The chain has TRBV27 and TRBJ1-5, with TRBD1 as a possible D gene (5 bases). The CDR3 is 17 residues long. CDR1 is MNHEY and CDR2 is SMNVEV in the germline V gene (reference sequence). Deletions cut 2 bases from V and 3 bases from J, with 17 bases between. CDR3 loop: CASSLTRDSTYNQPQHF. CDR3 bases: TGTGCCAGCAGTTTAACCCGCGACAGTACCTACAATCAGCCCCAGCATTTT.

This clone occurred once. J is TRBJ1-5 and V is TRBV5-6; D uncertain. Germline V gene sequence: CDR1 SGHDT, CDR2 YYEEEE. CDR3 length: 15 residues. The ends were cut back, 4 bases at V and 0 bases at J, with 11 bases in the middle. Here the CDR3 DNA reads TGTGCCAGCAGCCCCTCGACGGATAGCAATCAGCCCCAGCATTTT. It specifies CASSPSTDSNQPQHF.

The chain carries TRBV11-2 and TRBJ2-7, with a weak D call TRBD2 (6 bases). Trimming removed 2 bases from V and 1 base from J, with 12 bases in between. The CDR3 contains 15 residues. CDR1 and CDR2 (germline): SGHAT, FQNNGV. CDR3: CASSLSLANSYEQYF. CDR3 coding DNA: TGTGCCAGCAGCTTAAGTCTAGCGAATTCCTACGAGCAGTACTTC.

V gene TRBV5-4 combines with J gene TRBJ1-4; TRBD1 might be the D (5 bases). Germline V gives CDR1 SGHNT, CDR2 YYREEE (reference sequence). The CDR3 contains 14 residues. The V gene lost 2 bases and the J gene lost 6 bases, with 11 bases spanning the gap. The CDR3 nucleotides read TGTGCCAGCAGCTTACCGGGACGAGATGAAAAACTGTTTTTT. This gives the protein CASSLPGRDEKLFF. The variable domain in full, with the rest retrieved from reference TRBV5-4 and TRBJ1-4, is ETGVTQSPTHLIKTRGQQVTLRCSSQSGHNTVSWYQQALGQGPQFIFQYYREEENGRGNFPPRFSGLQFPNYSSELNVNALELDDSALYLCASSLPGRDEKLFFGSGTQLSVL.

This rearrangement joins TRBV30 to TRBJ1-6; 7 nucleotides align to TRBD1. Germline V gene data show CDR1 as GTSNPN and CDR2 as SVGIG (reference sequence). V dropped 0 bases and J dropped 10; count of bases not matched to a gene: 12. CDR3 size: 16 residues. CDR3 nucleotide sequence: TGTGCCTGGAGTGTACCAAAGGGAGGGGGCTACTCACCCCTCCACTTT. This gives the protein CAWSVPKGGGYSPLHF.

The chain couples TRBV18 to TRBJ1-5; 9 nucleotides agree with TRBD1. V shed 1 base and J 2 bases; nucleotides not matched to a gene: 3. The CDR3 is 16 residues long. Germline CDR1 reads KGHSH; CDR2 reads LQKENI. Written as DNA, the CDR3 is TGTGCCAGCTCACCACGGACAGGGGAAGGCAATCAGCCCCAGCATTTT. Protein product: CASSPRTGEGNQPQHF.

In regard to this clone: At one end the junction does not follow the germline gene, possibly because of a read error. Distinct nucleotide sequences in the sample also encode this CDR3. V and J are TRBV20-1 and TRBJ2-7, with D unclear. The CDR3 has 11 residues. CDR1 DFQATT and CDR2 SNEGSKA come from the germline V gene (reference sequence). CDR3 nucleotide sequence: TGCAGCGCTAGTTTGGACTACGAGCAGTACTTC. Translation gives CSASLDYEQYF.

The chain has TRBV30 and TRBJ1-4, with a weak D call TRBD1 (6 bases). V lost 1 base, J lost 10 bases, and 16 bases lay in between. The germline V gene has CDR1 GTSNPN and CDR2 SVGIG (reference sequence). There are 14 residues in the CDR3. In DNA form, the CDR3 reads TGTGCCTGGAGTGCAGGGGCCCTTTGGGGAAAACTGTTTTTT. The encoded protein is CAWSAGALWGKLFF.